The rows below give T cell receptor beta chains drawn from one sample of a study of blood T cells in healthy people across ages. One entry per CDR3 protein, called by TCRdb with MiXCR from the 5' RACE reads. The table records some 760,000 distinct CDR3 sequences, roughly 25% of them present only once. These data also formed part of another study, on T cells of mothers and their children.

The source material was blood. The receptors were gathered from a boy younger than 18 in good health. CDR3s include the opening cysteine and the closing phenylalanine or tryptophan. Each record gives: D gene, clone size, V gene, J gene, CDR3 DNA, CDR3 protein. A D gene is named only where the DNA matches it firmly. Size tells how often a clone was seen (once, few, many) or the class of an expanded clone, and some rows leave it out.

NA,few,TRBV6-5,TRBJ2-5,TGTGCCAGCAGTTACGGGGGGACAGTCCAAGAGACCCAGTACTTC,CASSYGGTVQETQYF
TRBD2,few,TRBV6-5,TRBJ2-2,TGTGCCAGCAGCCCTAGCGGGAATGGCGGGGAGCTGTTTTTT,CASSPSGNGGELFF
TRBD2,few,TRBV6-6,TRBJ2-1,TGTGCCACCACTCTCTCTAGCGGAGGCAGGAATGAGCAGTTCTTC,CATTLSSGGRNEQFF
NA,NA,TRBV24-1,TRBJ2-5,TGTGCCACCAGTGATGGGGACGAGGGAGAATATGGAGAGACCCAGTACTTC,CATSDGDEGEYGETQYF
TRBD1,NA,TRBV18,TRBJ1-2,TGTGCCAGCTCACCATCGACAGGGGAGGTAGAGGGCTACACCTTC,CASSPSTGEVEGYTF
TRBD2,NA,TRBV27,TRBJ2-7,TGTGCCAGCAGTTTATCCCTAGCGGGAGTGTACGAGCAGTACTTC,CASSLSLAGVYEQYF
NA,few,TRBV4-1,TRBJ1-6,TGCGCCAGCAGCCAGATGGGGAATTCACCCCTCCACTTT,CASSQMGNSPLHF
NA,few,TRBV10-3,TRBJ2-5,TGTGCCATCAGTGAGGCCCCAACTAGCCAGGGGGAGACCCAGTACTTC,CAISEAPTSQGETQYF
NA,NA,TRBV21-1,TRBJ1-1,TGTGCCAGCGGGTGGGCCTTAGGGGGGAACACTGAAGCTTTCTTT,CASGWALGGNTEAFF
TRBD2,NA,TRBV7-2,TRBJ2-4,TGTGCCAGCAGCGCACTAGCGGGGAACATTCAGTACTTC,CASSALAGNIQYF
NA,NA,TRBV28,TRBJ2-7,TGTGCCAGCAGCACTGGTGGCAGGGTAGGAGAGCAGTACTTC,CASSTGGRVGEQYF
NA,few,TRBV11-2,TRBJ1-5,TGTGCCAGCAGAATACCGGGATCCCAGCGCAATCAGCCCCAGCATTTT,CASRIPGSQRNQPQHF